The 21 T cell receptor beta chains reported below all come from one sample, sequenced in a study of blood T cell repertoires in COVID-19. Libraries were prepared by immunoSEQ multiplex PCR; TCRdb keeps only in-frame clonotypes and omits some of them. The sample lists roughly 340,000 clones; 87% were seen once. The sequenced sample was peripheral blood. These receptors came from a woman aged 50 to 60 with COVID-19, enrolled during active disease.

Notes on this clone: Other DNA sequences in this sample translate to the same CDR3. V is TRBV30 and J is TRBJ2-5; a weak D match, TRBD2 (6 bases). V lost 0 bases and J lost 5, with 13 bases in between. Germline assignment: CDR1 GTSNPN and CDR2 SVGIG (reference sequence). The CDR3 is made up of 14 amino acids. The CDR3 sequence: CAWSVGGGAETQYF. DNA of the CDR3: TGTGCCTGGAGTGTTGGGGGAGGAGCGGAGACCCAGTACTTC.

Note on this clone: Other DNA sequences in the same sample also yield this CDR3. The chain recombines TRBV2 with TRBJ1-5, with D tentatively TRBD1 (5 bases). CDR1 and CDR2 from the germline V gene are SNHLY and FYNNEI. Trimming left V 3 bases short and J 0 bases short, with 9 bases between. The length of the CDR3 is 15 residues. In DNA, the CDR3 is TGTGCCAGCAGTGAGTCAGGGTATAGCAATCAGCCCCAGCATTTT. This codes for CASSESGYSNQPQHF. Using reference TRBV2 and TRBJ1-5 for the parts outside the CDR3, the full variable domain is EPEVTQTPSHQVTQMGQEVILRCVPISNHLYFYWYRQILGQKVEFLVSFYNNEISEKSEIFDDQFSVERPDGSNFTLKIRSTKLEDSAMYFCASSESGYSNQPQHFGDGTRLSIL.

The chain carries TRBV5-1 and TRBJ2-7, with 8 nucleotides matching TRBD2. This CDR3 has 18 residues. The V segment lost 4 bases and the J segment 3 bases; nucleotides outside the gene matches: 18. CDR1 and CDR2 (germline): SGHRS, YFSETQ. The CDR3 sequence is CASSGYMGSGIGLYEQYF. The DNA for the CDR3 is TGCGCCAGCAGCGGATATATGGGTAGCGGGATAGGACTCTACGAGCAGTACTTC.

The chain carries TRBV18 and TRBJ1-5; 8 nucleotides agree with TRBD1. This CDR3 region has 16 residues. V shed 4 bases, J shed 7 bases, and the junction held 12 bases outside the gene matches. The V gene's germline CDR1 is KGHSH and CDR2 LQKENI. The CDR3 sequence: CASSHLAQGAGQPQHF. CDR3 coding DNA: TGTGCCAGCTCACACTTAGCGCAGGGGGCAGGACAGCCCCAGCATTTT.

This chain connects TRBV7-9 to TRBJ1-1; D possibly corresponds to TRBD1 (5 bases). Germline values: CDR1 SEHNR, CDR2 FQNEAQ (reference sequence). The ends were cut back, 3 bases at V and 4 bases at J, with 12 bases in the middle. This CDR3 spans 14 amino acids. DNA for the CDR3: TGTGCCAGCAGCTTCTCATCAGGGTTCACTGAAGCTTTCTTT. Protein: CASSFSSGFTEAFF.

The V and J genes are TRBV7-8 and TRBJ2-7; D may be TRBD1 (6 bases). Trimming cost V 8 bases and J 2 bases, with 16 bases left between them. Germline V gene data show CDR1 as SGHVS and CDR2 as FQNEAQ. This CDR3 comprises 14 residues. For the CDR3, the DNA is TGTGCCAGCCAACCGTGGGGGCCTCCCTACGAGCAGTACTTC. Its protein is CASQPWGPPYEQYF.

The rearrangement links TRBV7-6 to TRBJ2-1, with 8 nucleotides matching TRBD2. The CDR3 has 13 amino acids. The trim removed 9 bases at V and 7 bases at J, leaving 8 bases unmatched. From germline, CDR1 is SGHVS and CDR2 FNYEAQ. The CDR3 bases are TGTGCCAGTAAGCGCCGGGGGGGGAATGAGCAGTTCTTC. It codes for CASKRRGGNEQFF.

This clone occurred once. V usage is TRBV24-1 and J usage is TRBJ2-3; 10 nucleotides line up with TRBD1. The CDR3 spans 15 residues. Per germline, CDR1 KGHDR and CDR2 SFDVKD. The trim removed 3 bases at V and 4 bases at J, leaving 3 bases unmatched. Written as DNA, the CDR3 is TGTGCCACCAGTGATATGGGACAGGGGCCAGATACGCAGTATTTT. Residues: CATSDMGQGPDTQYF.

This chain links TRBV20-1 with TRBJ2-7, with D unclear. The V end was cut by 3 bases, the J end by 1 base, with 7 bases between. CDR1 and CDR2 (germline): DFQATT, SNEGSKA (reference sequence). The CDR3 consists of 12 residues. The CDR3 region is CSASDHSYEQYF. The CDR3 bases are TGCAGTGCTAGTGACCATTCCTACGAGCAGTACTTC.

This clone is a singleton in its sample. The chain has TRBV30 and TRBJ2-7, with 11 bases matching TRBD2. The V gene's germline CDR1 is GTSNPN and CDR2 SVGIG (reference sequence). The CDR3 extends over 13 amino acids. Trimming removed 1 base from V and 4 bases from J; junction bases left unmatched: 0. As DNA, the CDR3 is TGTGCCTGGAGTGCTAGCGGGAGGTACGAGCAGTACTTC. It translates to CAWSASGRYEQYF.

This clone was recorded a few times. CDR3 sequence: CASSSWNGQDSNQPQHF. The DNA of the CDR3 is TGTGCCAGCAGCTCCTGGAACGGACAGGATAGCAATCAGCCCCAGCATTTT. The J gene is TRBJ1-5, the V gene TRBV5-8; 7 nucleotides line up with TRBD1. CDR1 is SGHTS and CDR2 is YDEGEE in the germline V gene. CDR3 length: 17 amino acids. The ends lost 3 bases at V and 0 bases at J; junction bases unmatched: 9. The entire variable domain, with the rest obtained from reference TRBV5-8 and TRBJ1-5, is as follows: EAGVTQSPTHLIKTRGQQATLRCSPISGHTSVYWYQQALGLGLQFLLWYDEGEERNRGNFPPRFSGRQFPNYSSELNVNALELEDSALYLCASSSWNGQDSNQPQHFGDGTRLSIL.

This chain uses TRBV9 with TRBJ2-7; TRBD2 aligns across 7 bases. Germline V gene lookup returns CDR1 SGDLS and CDR2 YYNGEE. The J segment lost 3 bases and the V segment lost 3 bases, leaving 6 bases of the junction unmatched. CDR3 size: 14 residues. CDR3 DNA: TGTGCCAGCAGCGCCGGACTAGGAAGCTACGAGCAGTACTTC. This encodes CASSAGLGSYEQYF.

The chain combines TRBV6-6 with TRBJ2-3; weak D call: TRBD2 (6 bases). Trimming removed 2 bases at V and 1 base at J, with 10 bases between. From germline, CDR1 is MNHNY and CDR2 SVGAGI (reference sequence). CDR3 size: 15 residues. This CDR3 reads CASSYAPGGTDTQYF. CDR3 coding DNA: TGTGCCAGCAGTTACGCCCCGGGGGGCACAGATACGCAGTATTTT.

The chain has TRBV6-1 and TRBJ2-2; 12 nucleotides match TRBD2. The CDR3 is made up of 19 amino acids. J was trimmed by 0 bases and V by 2 bases; bases with no gene match: 7. CDR1 and CDR2 from the germline V gene are MNHNS and SASEGT. This CDR3 reads CASSEMGLAGFTNTGELFF. The CDR3 DNA is TGTGCCAGCAGTGAAATGGGACTAGCGGGTTTCACGAACACCGGGGAGCTGTTTTTT.

CDR3: CASSKPRGRSAGELFF. The CDR3 DNA reads TGTGCCAGCAGCAAACCGCGGGGAAGATCGGCCGGGGAGCTGTTTTTT. This sequence joins TRBV21-1 and TRBJ2-2; the DNA was not used to check the table's D call, TRBD2. TRBV21-1 is termed a pseudogene. The CDR3 runs 16 residues.

The V gene is TRBV6-4, the J gene TRBJ2-1; D ambiguous. The CDR3 totals 18 residues. The germline V gene has CDR1 MRHNA and CDR2 SNTAGT. V lost 3 bases, J lost 0 bases, and 18 bases lay in between. The DNA for the CDR3 is TGTGCCAGCAGTGAGGTCTCGAACCCAGGTGTCTCCTACAATGAGCAGTTCTTC. This encodes CASSEVSNPGVSYNEQFF.

The chain is built from TRBV28 and TRBJ1-2; D unclear. Deletions cut 2 bases from V and 1 base from J, with 8 bases between. Per germline, CDR1 MDHEN and CDR2 SYDVKM. The CDR3 contains 14 residues. In DNA form, the CDR3 reads TGTGCCAGCAGTTTACTTTCCCTTAACTATGGCTACACCTTC. Translation: CASSLLSLNYGYTF.

The J gene is TRBJ2-6, the V gene TRBV21-1; TRBD1, the table's D call, was not compared with the DNA. TRBV21-1 is recorded as a pseudogene. The CDR3 length is 17 residues. CDR3 protein: CASSQGQFHSGANVLTF. The CDR3, as DNA: TGTGCCAGCAGCCAGGGACAGTTTCACTCTGGGGCCAACGTCCTGACTTTC.

The chain combines TRBV29-1 with TRBJ1-6; the D gene is possibly TRBD1 (6 bases). V shed 6 bases and J shed 7 bases, with 16 bases lying between them. The CDR3 sequence is 14 residues long. The germline V gene has CDR1 SQVTM and CDR2 ANQGSEA. For the CDR3, the DNA is TGCAGCGTAACCGAGGACAGACCGAATTCACCCCTCCACTTT. The encoded protein is CSVTEDRPNSPLHF.

The V call is TRBV7-7, the J call TRBJ2-5; D not certain. Deletions cut 5 bases from V and 2 bases from J, with 15 bases between. Germline CDR1 is SSHAT and CDR2 is FNYEAQ (reference sequence). The CDR3 has 15 residues. The CDR3 spells CASSPDLMIQETQYF. The CDR3 region has the DNA TGTGCCAGCAGCCCCGACTTAATGATACAAGAGACCCAGTACTTC.

CDR3 DNA: TGTGCCAGCAGTGCCAGGGGGCTACCTCGCCTATATGGCTACACCTTC. Translated, it gives CASSARGLPRLYGYTF. The J gene is TRBJ1-2, the V gene TRBV27; TRBD1 agrees at 8 bases. There are 16 residues in the CDR3. After removal of 5 bases from V and 5 bases from J, the junction contained 13 bases not matched to a gene. Per the germline V gene, CDR1 is MNHEY and CDR2 is SMNVEV (reference sequence).